This T cell receptor beta chain was documented in a study of vaccination effects on CD4 cells after COVID-19. After around 10 days in culture, the CD4+ T cells were isolated. Everyone in the study got two shots of either the BNT162b2 or mRNA-1273 vaccine. Nucleocapsid antibodies stayed negative before and after vaccination, showing no earlier SARS-CoV-2 infection. On this clone itself: Its specificity is not known.

Libraries were prepared by immunoSEQ multiplex PCR; TCRdb keeps only in-frame clonotypes and omits some of them. The sample lists about 71,000 clones; less than 80% were seen once. This TCR derives from a human donor who received a COVID-19 vaccine. The specimen was CD4+ T cells from PBMCs cultured without peptide, collected after COVID-19 vaccination.

CDR3 coding DNA: TGTGCCAGCAGCTTGACCGGGACTTCATATGATACGCAGTATTTT. This codes for CASSLTGTSYDTQYF. The chain recombines TRBV7-2 with TRBJ2-3; D might be TRBD2 (6 bases). Deletions cut 3 bases from V and 6 bases from J, with 16 bases between. Looked up from germline, CDR1 is SGHTA and CDR2 is FQGNSA. This CDR3 comprises 15 residues.